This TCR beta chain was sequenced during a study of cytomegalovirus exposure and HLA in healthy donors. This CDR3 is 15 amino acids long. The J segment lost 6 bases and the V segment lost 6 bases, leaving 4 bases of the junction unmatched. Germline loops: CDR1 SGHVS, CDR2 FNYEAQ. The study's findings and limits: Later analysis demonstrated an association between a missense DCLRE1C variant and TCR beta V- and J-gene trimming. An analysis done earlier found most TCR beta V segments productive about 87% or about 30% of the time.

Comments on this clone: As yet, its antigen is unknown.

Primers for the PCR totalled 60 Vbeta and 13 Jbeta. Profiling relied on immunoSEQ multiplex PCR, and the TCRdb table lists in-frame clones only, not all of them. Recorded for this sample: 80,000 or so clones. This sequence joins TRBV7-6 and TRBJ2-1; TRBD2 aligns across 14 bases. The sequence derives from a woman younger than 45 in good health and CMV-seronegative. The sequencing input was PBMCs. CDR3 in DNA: TGTGCCAGCAGTTCCGGGACTAGCGGGGGCAATGAGCAGTTCTTC. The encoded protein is CASSSGTSGGNEQFF.